This T cell receptor beta chain was sequenced in a study of glioma-infiltrating T cells. The table lists this clonotype with many counts. Its cognate antigen is unknown. The CDR3 spans 12 residues. The germline V gene encodes CDR1 SNHLY and CDR2 FYNNEI. V lost 8 bases and J 1 base, leaving 8 bases between the germline ends. Amplification of TCR alpha and beta CDR3 regions from RNA used iRepertoire nested multiplex PCR. Input was 100-400 ng of tissue mRNA or PBMC total RNA. TCRdb analysed the multiplex PCR reads with MiXCR anew, one entry per CDR3 protein. This sample has around 44,000 distinct CDR3 sequences; under 25% occur once, and the top ten carry roughly 6%. Study conclusions and caveats: Above-expected tissue-blood divergence occurred in all gliomas, most in low-grade ones. Very few CDR3 sequences were shared between tissue and blood.

The J gene is TRBJ1-1, the V gene TRBV2; a weak D match, TRBD1 (6 bases). The sample taken for sequencing was glioma tissue, nonneoplastic brain tissue, or PBMCs (not recorded which). The TCR was taken from a human donor with low-grade glioma or glioblastoma, undergoing nonglioma brain surgery, or in good health (not recorded which). The CDR3 is CASGGRNTEAFF. In nucleotides, the CDR3 is TGTGCCAGCGGGGGCAGGAACACTGAAGCTTTCTTT.